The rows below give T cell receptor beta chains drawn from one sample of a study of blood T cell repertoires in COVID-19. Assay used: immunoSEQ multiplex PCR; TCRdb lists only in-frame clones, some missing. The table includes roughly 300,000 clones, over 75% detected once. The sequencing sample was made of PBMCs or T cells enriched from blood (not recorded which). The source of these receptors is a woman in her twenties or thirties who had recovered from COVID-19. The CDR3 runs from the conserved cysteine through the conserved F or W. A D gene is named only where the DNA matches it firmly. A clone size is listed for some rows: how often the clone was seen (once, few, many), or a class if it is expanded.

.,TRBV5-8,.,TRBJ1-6,CASSLGHAGYNSPLHF,TGTGCCAGCAGCCTTGGACACGCCGGATATAATTCACCCCTCCACTTT
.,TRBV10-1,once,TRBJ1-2,CASSDFPGHLKTRGYGYTF,TGCGCCAGCAGTGATTTCCCGGGACACCTCAAAACCCGGGGCTATGGCTACACCTTC
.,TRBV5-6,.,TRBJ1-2,CASSLVQDYGYTF,TGTGCCAGCAGCTTGGTGCAGGATTATGGCTACACCTTC
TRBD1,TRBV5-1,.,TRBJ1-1,CASSLADRGNTEAFF,TGCGCCAGCAGCTTGGCGGACAGGGGGAACACTGAAGCTTTCTTT
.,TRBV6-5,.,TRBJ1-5,CASSPGLISNQPQHF,TGTGCCAGCAGTCCGGGACTTATAAGCAATCAGCCCCAGCATTTT
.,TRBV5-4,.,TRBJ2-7,CASSRGGGEGEQYF,TGTGCCAGCAGCCGAGGGGGGGGAGAAGGGGAGCAGTACTTC
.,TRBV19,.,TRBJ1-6,CASSIKLRDTTVEVRSPLHF,TGTGCCAGTAGTATAAAATTGAGGGACACGACAGTGGAGGTGCGTTCACCCCTCCACTTT
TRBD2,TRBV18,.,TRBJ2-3,CASSPLAGPSTDTQYF,TGTGCCAGCTCTCCGCTAGCGGGGCCCAGCACAGATACGCAGTATTTT
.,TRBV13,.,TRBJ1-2,CASSFSRGAAWNYGYTF,TGTGCCAGCAGCTTCTCCAGGGGCGCAGCCTGGAACTATGGCTACACCTTC
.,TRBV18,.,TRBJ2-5,CASSKNGGYQETQYF,TGTGCCAGCTCCAAAAACGGGGGTTACCAAGAGACCCAGTACTTC
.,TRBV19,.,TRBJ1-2,CASSIDLAAGYTF,TGTGCCAGTAGTATAGATCTCGCGGCCGGCTACACCTTC
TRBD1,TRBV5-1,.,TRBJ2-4,CASSLGYGQEWNIQYF,TGCGCCAGCAGCTTGGGCTACGGACAGGAATGGAACATTCAGTACTTC
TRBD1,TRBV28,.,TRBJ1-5,CASSSLGTGNQPQHF,TGTGCCAGCAGTTCGCTCGGGACAGGGAATCAGCCCCAGCATTTT
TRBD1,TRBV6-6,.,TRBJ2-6,CASSYPGTGVGVPGANVLTF,TGTGCCAGCAGCTATCCCGGGACAGGGGTAGGGGTGCCTGGGGCCAACGTCCTGACTTTC
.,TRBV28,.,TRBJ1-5,CASRTTGNQPQHF,TGTGCCAGCAGGACCACAGGGAATCAGCCCCAGCATTTT
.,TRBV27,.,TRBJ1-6,CASSGRGYNSPLHF,TGTGCCAGCAGCGGGCGGGGATATAATTCACCCCTCCACTTT
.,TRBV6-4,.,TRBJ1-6,CASSDGREGNSPLHF,TGTGCCAGCAGTGACGGTCGGGAAGGAAATTCACCCCTCCACTTT
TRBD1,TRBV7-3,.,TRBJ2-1,CASSLTGAYNEQFF,TGTGCCAGCAGCTTGACAGGGGCCTACAATGAGCAGTTCTTC
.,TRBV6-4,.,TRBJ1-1,CASSREKNTEAFF,TGTGCCAGCAGTAGGGAGAAGAACACTGAAGCTTTCTTT
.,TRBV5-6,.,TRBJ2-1,CASSLWGGGEQFF,TGTGCCAGCAGCTTGTGGGGGGGCGGTGAGCAGTTCTTC